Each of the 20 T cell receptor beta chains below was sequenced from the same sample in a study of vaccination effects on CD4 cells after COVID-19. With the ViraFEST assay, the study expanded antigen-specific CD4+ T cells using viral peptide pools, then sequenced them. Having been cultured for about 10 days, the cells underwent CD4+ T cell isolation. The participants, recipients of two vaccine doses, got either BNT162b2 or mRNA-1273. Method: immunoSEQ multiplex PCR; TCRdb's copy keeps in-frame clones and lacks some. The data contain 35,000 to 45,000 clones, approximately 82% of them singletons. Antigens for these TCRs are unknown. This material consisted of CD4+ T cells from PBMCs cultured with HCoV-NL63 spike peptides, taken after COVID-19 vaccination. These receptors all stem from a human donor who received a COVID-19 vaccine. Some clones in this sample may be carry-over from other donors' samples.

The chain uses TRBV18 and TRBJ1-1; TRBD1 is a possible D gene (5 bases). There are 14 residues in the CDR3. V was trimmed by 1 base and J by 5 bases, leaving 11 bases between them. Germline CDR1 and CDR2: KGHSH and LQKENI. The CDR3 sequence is CASSPLGEGTEAFF. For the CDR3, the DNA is TGTGCCAGCTCACCACTAGGGGAAGGAACTGAAGCTTTCTTT. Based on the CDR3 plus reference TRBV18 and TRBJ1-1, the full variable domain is NAGVMQNPRHLVRRRGQEARLRCSPMKGHSHVYWYRQLPEEGLKFMVYLQKENIIDESGMPKERFSAEFPKEGPSILRIQQVVRGDSAAYFCASSPLGEGTEAFFGQGTRLTVV.

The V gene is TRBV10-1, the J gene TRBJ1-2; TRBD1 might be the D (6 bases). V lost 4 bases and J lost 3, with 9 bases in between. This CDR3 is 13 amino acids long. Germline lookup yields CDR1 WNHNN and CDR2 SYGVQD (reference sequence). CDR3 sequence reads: CASSANRDYGYTF. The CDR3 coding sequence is TGCGCCAGCAGTGCTAACAGGGACTATGGCTACACCTTC.

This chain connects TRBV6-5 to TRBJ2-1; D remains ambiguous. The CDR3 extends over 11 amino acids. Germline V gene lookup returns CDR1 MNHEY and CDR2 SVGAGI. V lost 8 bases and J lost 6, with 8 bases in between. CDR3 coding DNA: TGTGCCAGCCTCTCGGGCAATGAGCAGTTCTTC. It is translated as CASLSGNEQFF.

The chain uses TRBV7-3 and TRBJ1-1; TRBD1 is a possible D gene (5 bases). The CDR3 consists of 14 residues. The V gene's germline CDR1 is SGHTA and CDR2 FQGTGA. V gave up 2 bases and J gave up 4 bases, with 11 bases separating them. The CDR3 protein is CASSLQGMATEAFF. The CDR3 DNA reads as TGTGCCAGCAGCTTACAGGGAATGGCCACTGAAGCTTTCTTT. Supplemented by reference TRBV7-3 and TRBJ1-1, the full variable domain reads GAGVSQTPSNKVTEKGKYVELRCDPISGHTALYWYRQSLGQGPEFLIYFQGTGAADDSGLPNDRFFAVRPEGSVSTLKIQRTERGDSAVYLCASSLQGMATEAFFGQGTRLTVV.

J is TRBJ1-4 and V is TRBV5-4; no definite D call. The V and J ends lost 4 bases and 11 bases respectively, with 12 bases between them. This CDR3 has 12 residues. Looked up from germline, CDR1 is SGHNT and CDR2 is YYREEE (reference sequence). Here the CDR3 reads CASSDGRAKLFF. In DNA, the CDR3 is TGTGCCAGCAGCGACGGACGAGCGAAACTGTTTTTT.

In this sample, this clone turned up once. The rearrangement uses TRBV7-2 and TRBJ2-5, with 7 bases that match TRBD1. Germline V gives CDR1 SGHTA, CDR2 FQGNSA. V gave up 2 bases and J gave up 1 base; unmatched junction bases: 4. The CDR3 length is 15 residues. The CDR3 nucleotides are TGTGCCAGCAGCTTAATGGGACAGCCCCAAGAGACCCAGTACTTC. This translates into CASSLMGQPQETQYF.

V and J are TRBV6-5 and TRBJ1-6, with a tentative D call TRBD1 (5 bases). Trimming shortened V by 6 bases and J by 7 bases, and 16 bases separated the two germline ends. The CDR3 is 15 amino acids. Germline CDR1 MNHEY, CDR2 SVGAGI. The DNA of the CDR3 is TGTGCCAGCAGACGACCCGACGGGGGGAATTCACCCCTCCACTTT. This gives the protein CASRRPDGGNSPLHF.

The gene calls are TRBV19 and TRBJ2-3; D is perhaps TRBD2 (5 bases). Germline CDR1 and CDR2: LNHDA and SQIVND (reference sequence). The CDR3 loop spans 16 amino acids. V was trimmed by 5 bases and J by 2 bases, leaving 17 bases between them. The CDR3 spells CASSPRGSGHTDTQYF. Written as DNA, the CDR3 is TGTGCCAGTAGTCCCCGGGGAAGTGGTCACACAGATACGCAGTATTTT.

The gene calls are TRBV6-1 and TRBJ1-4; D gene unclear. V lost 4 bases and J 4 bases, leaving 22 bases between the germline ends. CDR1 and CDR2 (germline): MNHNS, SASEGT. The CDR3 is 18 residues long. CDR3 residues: CASSGPSPGEGFNEKLFF. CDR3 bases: TGTGCCAGCAGTGGCCCGAGTCCGGGCGAAGGGTTTAATGAAAAACTGTTTTTT.

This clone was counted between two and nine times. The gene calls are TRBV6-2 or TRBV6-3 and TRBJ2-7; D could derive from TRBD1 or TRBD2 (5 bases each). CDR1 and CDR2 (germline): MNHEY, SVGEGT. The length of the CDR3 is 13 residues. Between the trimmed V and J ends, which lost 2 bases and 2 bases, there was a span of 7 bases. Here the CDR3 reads CASSYGGTYEQYV. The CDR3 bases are TGTGCCAGCAGTTACGGGGGAACCTACGAGCAGTACGTC.

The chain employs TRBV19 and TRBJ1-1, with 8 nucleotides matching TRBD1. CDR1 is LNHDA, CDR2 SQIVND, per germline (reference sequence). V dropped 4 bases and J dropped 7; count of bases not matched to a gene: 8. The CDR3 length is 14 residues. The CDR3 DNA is TGTGCCAGTAGTAGCCTGGACAGGGAGAGTGAAGCTTTCTTT. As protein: CASSSLDRESEAFF.

The CDR3 DNA follows: TGTGCCAGCAGACCTGACAGGGCTGGAAACACCATATATTTT. The encoded protein is CASRPDRAGNTIYF. This chain links TRBV6-6 with TRBJ1-3; 7 bases match TRBD1. The germline CDR1 and CDR2 sequences are MNHNY and SVGAGI (reference sequence). This CDR3 comprises 14 residues. J lost 2 bases, V lost 6 bases, and 4 bases had no gene match.

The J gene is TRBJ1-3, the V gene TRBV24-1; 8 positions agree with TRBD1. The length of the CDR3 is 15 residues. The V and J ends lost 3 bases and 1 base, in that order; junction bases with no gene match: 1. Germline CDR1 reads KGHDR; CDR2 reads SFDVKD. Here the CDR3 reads CATSDNRGSGNTIYF. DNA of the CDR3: TGTGCCACCAGTGATAACAGGGGGTCTGGAAACACCATATATTTT.

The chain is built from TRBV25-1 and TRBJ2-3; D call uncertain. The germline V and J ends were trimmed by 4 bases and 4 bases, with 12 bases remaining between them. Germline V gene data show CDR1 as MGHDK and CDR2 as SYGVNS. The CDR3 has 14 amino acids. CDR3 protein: CASSATRSSDTQYF. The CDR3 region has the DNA TGTGCCAGCAGTGCTACAAGGTCCTCAGATACGCAGTATTTT.

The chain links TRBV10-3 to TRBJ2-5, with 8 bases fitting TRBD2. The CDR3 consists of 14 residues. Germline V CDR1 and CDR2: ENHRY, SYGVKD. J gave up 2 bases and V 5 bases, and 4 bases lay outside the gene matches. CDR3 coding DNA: TGTGCCATCAGTCCCGGCGGGGGGCAAGAGACCCAGTACTTC. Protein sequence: CAISPGGGQETQYF.

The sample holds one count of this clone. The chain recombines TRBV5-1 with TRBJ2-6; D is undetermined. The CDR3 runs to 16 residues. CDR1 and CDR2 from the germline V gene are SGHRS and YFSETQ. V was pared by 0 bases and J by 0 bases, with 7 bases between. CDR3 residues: CASSLGPTSGANVLTF. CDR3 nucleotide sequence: TGCGCCAGCAGCTTGGGACCTACCTCTGGGGCCAACGTCCTGACTTTC.

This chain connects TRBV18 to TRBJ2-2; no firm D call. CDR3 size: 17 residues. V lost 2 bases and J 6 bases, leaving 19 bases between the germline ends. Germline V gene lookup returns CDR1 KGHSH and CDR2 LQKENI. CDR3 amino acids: CASSPRRPQDAAGELFF. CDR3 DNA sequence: TGTGCCAGCTCACCAAGGAGACCGCAAGACGCCGCCGGGGAGCTGTTTTTT.

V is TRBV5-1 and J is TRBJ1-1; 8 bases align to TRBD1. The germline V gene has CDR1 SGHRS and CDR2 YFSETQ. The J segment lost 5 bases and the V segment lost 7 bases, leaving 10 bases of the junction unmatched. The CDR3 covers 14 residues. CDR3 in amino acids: CASRPNQGATEAFF. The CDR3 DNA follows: TGCGCCAGCCGCCCCAACCAGGGGGCGACTGAAGCTTTCTTT.

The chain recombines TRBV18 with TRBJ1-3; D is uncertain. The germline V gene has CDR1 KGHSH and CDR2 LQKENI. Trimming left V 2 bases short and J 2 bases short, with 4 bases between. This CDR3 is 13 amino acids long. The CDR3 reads CASSPGAGNTIYF. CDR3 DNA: TGTGCCAGCTCACCAGGGGCTGGAAACACCATATATTTT.

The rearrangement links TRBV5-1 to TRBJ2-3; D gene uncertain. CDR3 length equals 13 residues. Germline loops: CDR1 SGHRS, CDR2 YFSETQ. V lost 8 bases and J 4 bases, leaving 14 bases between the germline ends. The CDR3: CARVGLRADTQYF. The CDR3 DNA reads TGCGCCAGGGTCGGGTTACGGGCAGATACGCAGTATTTT.